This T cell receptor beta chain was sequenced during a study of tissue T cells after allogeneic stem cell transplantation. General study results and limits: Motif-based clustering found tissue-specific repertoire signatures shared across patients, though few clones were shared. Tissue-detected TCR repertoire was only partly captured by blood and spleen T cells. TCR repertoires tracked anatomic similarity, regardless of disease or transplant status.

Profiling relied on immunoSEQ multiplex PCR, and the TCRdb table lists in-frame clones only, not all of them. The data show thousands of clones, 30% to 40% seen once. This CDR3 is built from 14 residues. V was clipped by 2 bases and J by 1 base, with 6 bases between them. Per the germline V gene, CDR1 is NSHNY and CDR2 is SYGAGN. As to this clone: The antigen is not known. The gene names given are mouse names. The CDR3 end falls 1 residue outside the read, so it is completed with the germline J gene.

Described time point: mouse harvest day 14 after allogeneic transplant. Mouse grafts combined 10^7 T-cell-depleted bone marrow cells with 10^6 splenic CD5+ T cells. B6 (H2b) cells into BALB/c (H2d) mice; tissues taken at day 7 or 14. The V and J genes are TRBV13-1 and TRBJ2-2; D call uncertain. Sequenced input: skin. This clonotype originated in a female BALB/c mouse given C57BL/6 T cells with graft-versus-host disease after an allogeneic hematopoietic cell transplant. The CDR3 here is CASSDRQNTGQLYF. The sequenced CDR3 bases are TGTGCCAGCAGTGACCGACAAAACACCGGGCAGCTCTAC.